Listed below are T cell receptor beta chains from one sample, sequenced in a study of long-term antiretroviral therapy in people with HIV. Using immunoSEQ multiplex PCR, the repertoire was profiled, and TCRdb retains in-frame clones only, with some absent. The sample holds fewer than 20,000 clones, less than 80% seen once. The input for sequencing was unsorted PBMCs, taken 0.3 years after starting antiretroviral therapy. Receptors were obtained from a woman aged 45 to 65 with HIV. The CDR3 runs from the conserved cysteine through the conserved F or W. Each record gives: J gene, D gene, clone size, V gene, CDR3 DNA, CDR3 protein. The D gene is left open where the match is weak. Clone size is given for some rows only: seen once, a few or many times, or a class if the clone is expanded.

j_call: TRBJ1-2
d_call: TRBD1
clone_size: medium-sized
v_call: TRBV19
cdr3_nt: TGTGCCAGTAGTGCCTGGACAGGGGGAAACTATGGCTACACCTTC
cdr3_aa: CASSAWTGGNYGYTF

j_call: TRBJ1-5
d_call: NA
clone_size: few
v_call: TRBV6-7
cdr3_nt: TGTGCCAGCAGTTCCGACGGGCAGGTCAAATTACGGCATTTT
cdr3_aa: CASSSDGQVKLRHF

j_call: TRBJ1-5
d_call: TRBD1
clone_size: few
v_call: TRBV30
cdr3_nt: TGTGCCTGGAGTGGACAGGGAGATCAGCCCCAGCATTTT
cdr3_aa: CAWSGQGDQPQHF

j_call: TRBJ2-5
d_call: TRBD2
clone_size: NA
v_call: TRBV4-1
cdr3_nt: TGCGCCAGCAGCCAGCTCCGGGGAGGGCAAGAGACCCAGTACTTC
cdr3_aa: CASSQLRGGQETQYF

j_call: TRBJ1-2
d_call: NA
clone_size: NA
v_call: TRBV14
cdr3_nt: TGTGCCAGCAGCCAAGCAGGGGCCTATGGCTACACCTTC
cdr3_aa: CASSQAGAYGYTF

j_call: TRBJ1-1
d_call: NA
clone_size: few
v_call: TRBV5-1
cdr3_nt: TGCGCCAGCAGCCCCTTAGGGGTGGGTGAAGCTTTCTTT
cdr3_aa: CASSPLGVGEAFF

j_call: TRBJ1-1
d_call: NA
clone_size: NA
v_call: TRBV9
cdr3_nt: TGTGCCAGCAGCGATGACACTGAAGCTTTCTTT
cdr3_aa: CASSDDTEAFF

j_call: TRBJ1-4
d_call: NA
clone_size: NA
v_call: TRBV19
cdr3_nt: TGTGCCAGTAGTATGGCGGGGCTGATGGGTGAAAAACTGTTTTTT
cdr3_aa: CASSMAGLMGEKLFF

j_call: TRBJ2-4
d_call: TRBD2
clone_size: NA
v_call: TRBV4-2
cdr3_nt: TGTGCCAGCAGCCAAGAGGAGCGGGGGGCCTGGCACATTCAGTACTTC
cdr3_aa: CASSQEERGAWHIQYF

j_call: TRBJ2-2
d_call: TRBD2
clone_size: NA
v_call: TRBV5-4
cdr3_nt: TGTGCCAGCAGCTTAGTTAGCGGGGGGGCCGTTGGCGGGGAGCTGTTTTTT
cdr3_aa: CASSLVSGGAVGGELFF

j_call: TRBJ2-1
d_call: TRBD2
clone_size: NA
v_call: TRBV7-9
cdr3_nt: TGTGCCAGCAGCCACCTCGGACTAGCCCTTTGGGATGAGCAGTTCTTC
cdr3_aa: CASSHLGLALWDEQFF

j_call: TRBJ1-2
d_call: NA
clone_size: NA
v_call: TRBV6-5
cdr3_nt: TGTGCCAGCAGCCAGGGAGGCGGCTACACCTTC
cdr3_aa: CASSQGGGYTF

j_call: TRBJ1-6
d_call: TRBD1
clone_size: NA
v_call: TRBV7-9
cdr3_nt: TGTGCCAGCAGCTTGGGACAGGGGGAATCACCCCTCCACTTT
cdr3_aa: CASSLGQGESPLHF

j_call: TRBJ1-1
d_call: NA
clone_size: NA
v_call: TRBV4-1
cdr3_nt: TGCGCCAGCAGCCAAGCTCTTCGAGCCGCGAGTAACACTGAAGCTTTCTTT
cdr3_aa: CASSQALRAASNTEAFF

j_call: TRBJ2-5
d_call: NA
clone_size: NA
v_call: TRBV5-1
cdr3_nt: TGCGCCAGCAGCTTGGGTGCCAGTAGCGAATTGGAGACCCAGTACTTC
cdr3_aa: CASSLGASSELETQYF

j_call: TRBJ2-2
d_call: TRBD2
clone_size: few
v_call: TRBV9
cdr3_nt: TGTGCCAGCAGCGTCGGACTAGCGGGGGTCACCGGGGAGCTGTTTTTT
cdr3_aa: CASSVGLAGVTGELFF

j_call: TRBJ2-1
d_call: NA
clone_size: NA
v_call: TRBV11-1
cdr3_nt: TGTGCCAGCAGCTTAGGGGGGGGCAGGGGCAATGAGCAGTTCTTC
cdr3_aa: CASSLGGGRGNEQFF

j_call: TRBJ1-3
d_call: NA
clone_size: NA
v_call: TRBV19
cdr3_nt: TGTGCCAGTAGTGATTCCTCTGGAAACACCATATATTTT
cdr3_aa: CASSDSSGNTIYF

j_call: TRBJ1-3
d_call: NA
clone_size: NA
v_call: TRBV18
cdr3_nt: TGTGCCAGCTCATCCAAGCGGATTACGGAATCCGGAAACACCATATATTTT
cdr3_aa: CASSSKRITESGNTIYF

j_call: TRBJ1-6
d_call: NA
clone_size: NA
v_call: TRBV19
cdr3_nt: TGTGCCAGTAGTCCGACGACAGCCTCCTATAATTCACCCCTCCACTTT
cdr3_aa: CASSPTTASYNSPLHF

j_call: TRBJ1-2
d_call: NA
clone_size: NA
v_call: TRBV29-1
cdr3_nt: TGCAGCGGGGGGGGGAAGGGAGGGTCCAACTATGGCTACACCTTC
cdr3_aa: CSGGGKGGSNYGYTF

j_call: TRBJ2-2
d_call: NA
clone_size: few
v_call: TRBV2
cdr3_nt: TGTGCCAGCAGCCTTTTGGCCGGGGAGCTGTTTTTT
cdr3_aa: CASSLLAGELFF

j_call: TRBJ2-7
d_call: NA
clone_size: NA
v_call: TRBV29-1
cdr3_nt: TGCAGCGTGCGGGACTTCGACTACGAGCAGTACTTC
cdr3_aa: CSVRDFDYEQYF

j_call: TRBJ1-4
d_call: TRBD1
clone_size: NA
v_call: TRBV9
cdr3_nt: TGTGCCAGCAGCGTACAGGGGGCCGACGGAGTTGAAAAACTGTTTTTT
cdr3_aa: CASSVQGADGVEKLFF

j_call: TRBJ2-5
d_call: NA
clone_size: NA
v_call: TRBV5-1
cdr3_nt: TGCGCCAGCAGCTTTACCGGGTCCCAAGAGACCCAGTACTTC
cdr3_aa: CASSFTGSQETQYF

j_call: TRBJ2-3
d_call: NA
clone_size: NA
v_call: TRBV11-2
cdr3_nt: TGTGCCAGCACCCGTACCGGGTCCTTCACAGATACGCAGTATTTT
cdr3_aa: CASTRTGSFTDTQYF

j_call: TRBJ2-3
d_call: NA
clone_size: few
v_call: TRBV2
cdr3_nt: TGTGCCAGCAGTCTTATCTCCGGGACCACAGATACGCAGTATTTT
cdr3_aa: CASSLISGTTDTQYF

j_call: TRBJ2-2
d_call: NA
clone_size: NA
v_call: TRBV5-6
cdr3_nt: TGTGCCAGCAGCCCCGCATTTGACGGGGAGCTGTTTTTT
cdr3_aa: CASSPAFDGELFF

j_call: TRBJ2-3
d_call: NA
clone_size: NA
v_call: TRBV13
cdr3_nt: TGTGCCAGCAGTTCCGGCGGCACAGATACGCAGTATTTT
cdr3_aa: CASSSGGTDTQYF

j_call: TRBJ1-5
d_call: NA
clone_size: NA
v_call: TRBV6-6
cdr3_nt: TGTGCCAGCAGCCCCCCCTTAAGTAATCAGCCCCAGCATTTT
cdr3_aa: CASSPPLSNQPQHF

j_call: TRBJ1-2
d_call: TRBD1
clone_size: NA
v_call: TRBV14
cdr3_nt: TGTGCCAGCAGCCGCGGACAGGGGGCTCTATCTAACTATGGCTACACCTTC
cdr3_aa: CASSRGQGALSNYGYTF

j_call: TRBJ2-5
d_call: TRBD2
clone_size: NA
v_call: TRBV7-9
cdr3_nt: TGTGCCAGCAGCTTCAGTAGCGGGGCAGAGACCCAGTACTTC
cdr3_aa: CASSFSSGAETQYF

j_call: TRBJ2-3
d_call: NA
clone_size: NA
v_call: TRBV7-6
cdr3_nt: TGTGCCAGCAGTGGTAAATGGGATACGCAGTATTTT
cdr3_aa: CASSGKWDTQYF

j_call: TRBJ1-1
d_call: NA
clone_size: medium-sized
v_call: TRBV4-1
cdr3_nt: TGCGCCAGCAGCCAAGATCCCACCTTGAGATGGGTATTT
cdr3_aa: CASSQDPTLRWVF

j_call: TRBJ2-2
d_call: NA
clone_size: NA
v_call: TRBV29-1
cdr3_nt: TGCAGCGTTAAAAGAAACACCGGGGAGCTGTTTTTT
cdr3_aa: CSVKRNTGELFF

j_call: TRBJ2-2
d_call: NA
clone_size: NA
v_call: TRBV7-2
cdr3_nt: TGTGCCAGCAGCTTAGTCGGAAGTTTCGTGCCGACCGGGGAGCTGTTTTTT
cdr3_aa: CASSLVGSFVPTGELFF

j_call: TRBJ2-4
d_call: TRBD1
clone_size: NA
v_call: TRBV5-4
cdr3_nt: TGTGCCAGCAGCTCCCGGGACAGGGGTAACATTCAGTACTTC
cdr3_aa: CASSSRDRGNIQYF

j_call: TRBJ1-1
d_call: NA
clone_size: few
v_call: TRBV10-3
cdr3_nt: TGTGCCATCAGCTTGACAGGCTTTGAAGCTTTCTTT
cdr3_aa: CAISLTGFEAFF

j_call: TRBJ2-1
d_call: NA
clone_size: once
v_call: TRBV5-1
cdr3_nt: TGCGCCAGCAGCTTGGCGGCGGGACGCTACAATGAGCAGTTCTTC
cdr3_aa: CASSLAAGRYNEQFF

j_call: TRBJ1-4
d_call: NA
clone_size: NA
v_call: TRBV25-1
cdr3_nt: TGTGCCAGCGGGGCAGCTACTACAACTAATGAAAAACTGTTTTTT
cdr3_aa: CASGAATTTNEKLFF

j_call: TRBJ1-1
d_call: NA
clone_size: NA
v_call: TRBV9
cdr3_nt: TGTGCCAGCAGCCCGCATTCCATGAACACTGAAGCTTTCTTT
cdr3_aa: CASSPHSMNTEAFF

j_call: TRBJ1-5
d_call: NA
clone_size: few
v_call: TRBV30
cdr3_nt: TGTGCCGCCCAGGAAACAGGATACAATCAGCCCCAGCATTTT
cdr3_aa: CAAQETGYNQPQHF

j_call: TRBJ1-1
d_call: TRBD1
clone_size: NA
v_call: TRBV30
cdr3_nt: TGTGCCTGGAGTTCACAGGGGTTGGACACTGAAGCTTTCTTT
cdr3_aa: CAWSSQGLDTEAFF

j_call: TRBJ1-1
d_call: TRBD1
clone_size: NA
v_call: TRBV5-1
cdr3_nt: TGCGCCAGCAGCTCGCGGGGACAGGGTGAAGCTTTCTTT
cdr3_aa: CASSSRGQGEAFF